The clone carrying this TCR beta chain was observed once. Both 60 Vbeta primers and 13 Jbeta primers went into the PCR. Libraries were prepared by immunoSEQ multiplex PCR; TCRdb keeps only in-frame clonotypes and omits some of them. The table has 150,000 to 200,000 clones, roughly 85% seen once. From germline, CDR1 is MDHEN and CDR2 SYDVKM. The CDR3 loop spans 15 amino acids. V lost 7 bases and J lost 5; bases outside the gene matches: 8. This sample is part of a study of cytomegalovirus exposure and HLA in healthy donors. The chain recombines TRBV28 with TRBJ1-5; 10 nucleotides align to TRBD1. Material: PBMCs. The receptor comes from a man aged 50 or older in good health and CMV-seropositive. The CDR3 is CASNLGDRGYQPQHF. CDR3 sequence (DNA): TGTGCCAGCAACCTAGGGGACAGGGGCTATCAGCCCCAGCATTTT.